This T cell receptor (beta chain) was sequenced in a study of T cells expressing NK-cell markers. General study findings and limits: Also leading the CD3+CD56-NKG2C+ fraction in a handful of donors were these clonotypes. Each of six donors carried dominant NKG2C+ clonotypes accounting for about 1.0-7.5% of CD8+ T cells. The study left the HCMV specificity of expanded NKG2C+ T cell clones unresolved.

One entry per CDR3 protein, without DNA, is what TCRdb gives after re-calling the 5' RACE reads. Its clone listing holds a few hundred thousand distinct CDR3 sequences. CDR3 length equals 16 residues. The germline V gene has CDR1 SGHAT and CDR2 FQNNGV. In regard to this clonotype: As yet, its antigen is unknown.

This TCR was recovered from a man between 18 and 69 years old in good health. Sequenced sample: blood T cells: a sorted CD56 or NKG2C T cell subset, CD4+ or CD8+ T cells, or bulk PBMC T cells (not recorded which). The chain has TRBV11-2 and TRBJ2-5; TCRdb gives TRBD1 as the D gene, but with no DNA this cannot be confirmed. This chain's CDR3 is CASSLGRAGGWETQYF. The full variable domain, completed using reference TRBV11-2 and TRBJ2-5, is EAGVAQSPRYKIIEKRQSVAFWCNPISGHATLYWYQQILGQGPKLLIQFQNNGVVDDSQLPKDRFSAERLKGVDSTLKIQPAKLEDSAVYLCASSLGRAGGWETQYFGPGTRLLVL.